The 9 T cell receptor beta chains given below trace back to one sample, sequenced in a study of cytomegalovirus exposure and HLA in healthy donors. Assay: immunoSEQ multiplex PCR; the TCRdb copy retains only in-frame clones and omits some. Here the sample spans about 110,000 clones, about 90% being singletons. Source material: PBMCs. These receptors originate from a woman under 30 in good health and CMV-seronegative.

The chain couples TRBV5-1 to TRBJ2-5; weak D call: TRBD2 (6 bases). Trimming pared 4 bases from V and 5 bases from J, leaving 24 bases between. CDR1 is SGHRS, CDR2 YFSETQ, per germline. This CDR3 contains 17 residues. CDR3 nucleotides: TGCGCCAGCAGCCTTCGTCCCGGGACTTCCTTGACGGAGACCCAGTACTTC. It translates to CASSLRPGTSLTETQYF. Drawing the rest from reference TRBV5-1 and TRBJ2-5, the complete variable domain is KAGVTQTPRYLIKTRGQQVTLSCSPISGHRSVSWYQQTPGQGLQFLFEYFSETQRNKGNFPGRFSGRQFSNSRSEMNVSTLELGDSALYLCASSLRPGTSLTETQYFGPGTRLLVL.

The CDR3 DNA reads TGTGCCAGCAGCTTTTATTCAGCCGGGCAAGAGACCCAGTACTTC. Amino acid sequence: CASSFYSAGQETQYF. The rearrangement joins TRBV11-2 to TRBJ2-5; no clear D gene. The CDR3 consists of 15 residues. Germline CDR1 is SGHAT and CDR2 is FQNNGV. V was cut by 3 bases and J by 2 bases, with 13 bases left in between.

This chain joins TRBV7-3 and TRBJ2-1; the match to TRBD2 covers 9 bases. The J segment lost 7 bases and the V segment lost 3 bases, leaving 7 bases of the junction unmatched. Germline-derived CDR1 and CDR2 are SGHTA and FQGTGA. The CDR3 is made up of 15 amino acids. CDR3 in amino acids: CASSFGGGAMNEQFF. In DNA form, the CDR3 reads TGTGCCAGCAGCTTTGGCGGGGGGGCCATGAATGAGCAGTTCTTC.

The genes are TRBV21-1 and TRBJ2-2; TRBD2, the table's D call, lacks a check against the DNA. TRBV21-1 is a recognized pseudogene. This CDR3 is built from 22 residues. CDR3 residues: CASSKELIPTSGRSTNTGELFF. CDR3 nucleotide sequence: TGTGCCAGCAGCAAAGAATTAATCCCGACTAGCGGGAGGTCTACGAACACCGGGGAGCTGTTTTTT.

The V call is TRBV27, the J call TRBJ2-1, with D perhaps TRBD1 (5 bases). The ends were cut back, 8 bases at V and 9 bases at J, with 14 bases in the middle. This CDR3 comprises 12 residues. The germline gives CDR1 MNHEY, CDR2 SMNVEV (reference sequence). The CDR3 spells CASGGRVSEQFF. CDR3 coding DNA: TGTGCCAGCGGCGGCAGGGTCAGTGAGCAGTTCTTC.

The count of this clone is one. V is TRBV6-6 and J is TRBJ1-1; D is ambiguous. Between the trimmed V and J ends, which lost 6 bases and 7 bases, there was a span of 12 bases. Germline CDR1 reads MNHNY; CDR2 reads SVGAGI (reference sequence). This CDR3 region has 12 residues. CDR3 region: CASSLTISEAFF. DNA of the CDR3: TGTGCCAGCAGCCTGACAATCAGTGAAGCTTTCTTT.

The CDR3 sequence: CASSRQTGAPTGELFF. CDR3 DNA sequence: TGTGCCAGCAGCCGCCAGACAGGGGCCCCCACCGGGGAGCTGTTTTTT. This sequence joins TRBV4-2 and TRBJ2-2, with TRBD1 identical over 8 bases. Germline CDR1 and CDR2: LGHNA and YNFKEQ. The V segment lost 4 bases and the J segment 4 bases; nucleotides outside the gene matches: 8. This CDR3 region has 16 residues.

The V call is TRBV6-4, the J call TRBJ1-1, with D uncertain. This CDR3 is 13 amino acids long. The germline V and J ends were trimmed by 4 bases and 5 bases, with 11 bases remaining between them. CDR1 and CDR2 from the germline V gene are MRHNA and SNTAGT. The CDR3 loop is CASSVVDGTEAFF. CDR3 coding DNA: TGTGCCAGCAGTGTTGTCGACGGGACTGAAGCTTTCTTT.

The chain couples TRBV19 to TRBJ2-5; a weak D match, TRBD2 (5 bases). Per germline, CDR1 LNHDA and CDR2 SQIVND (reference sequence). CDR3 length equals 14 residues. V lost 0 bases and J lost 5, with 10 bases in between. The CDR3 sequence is CASSIDPGVETQYF. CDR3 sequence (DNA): TGTGCCAGTAGTATAGATCCCGGGGTTGAGACCCAGTACTTC.